The 20 T cell receptor beta chains in this list originate from one sample, sequenced in a study of blood T cell repertoires in COVID-19. TCRdb's copy holds only in-frame clones and misses some; the assay was immunoSEQ multiplex PCR. The sample records about 60,000 clones, around 91% being singletons. The sequencing sample was made of peripheral blood. These receptors were taken from a man aged 55 to 70 with active COVID-19.

The genes are TRBV28 and TRBJ1-4; D is possibly TRBD1 (5 bases). The CDR3 length is 15 residues. Per germline, CDR1 MDHEN and CDR2 SYDVKM. V dropped 4 bases and J dropped 5 bases, with 14 bases sitting between them. CDR3 sequence (DNA): TGTGCCAGCAGTTCCCCTGGGGGGGGGAATGAAAAACTGTTTTTT. This codes for CASSSPGGGNEKLFF.

The chain employs TRBV28 and TRBJ2-3, with TRBD2 matching over 9 bases. The germline V gene has CDR1 MDHEN and CDR2 SYDVKM. After removal of 9 bases from V and 0 bases from J, the junction contained 4 bases not matched to a gene. CDR3 size: 14 residues. The CDR3 reads CASGSGGSTDTQYF. The CDR3 bases are TGTGCCAGTGGTAGCGGGGGTAGCACAGATACGCAGTATTTT.

The V call is TRBV6-6, the J call TRBJ1-2, with 8 nucleotides matching TRBD1. The trim removed 4 bases at V and 3 bases at J, leaving 7 bases unmatched. This CDR3 contains 15 residues. Germline V lookup: CDR1 MNHNY, CDR2 SVGAGI (reference sequence). The DNA for the CDR3 is TGTGCCAGCAGTTCGCGGACAGGGATGCACTATGGCTACACCTTC. As protein: CASSSRTGMHYGYTF.

The rearrangement links TRBV18 to TRBJ2-6; D remains unclear. The CDR3 is made up of 15 amino acids. Between the trimmed V and J ends, which lost 3 bases and 0 bases, there was a span of 6 bases. CDR1 is KGHSH, CDR2 LQKENI, per germline. The chain's CDR3 is CASSPPNSGANVLTF. The CDR3 region has the DNA TGTGCCAGCTCACCCCCTAACTCTGGGGCCAACGTCCTGACTTTC.

The CDR3 sequence is CASSQQGLAFSYNEQFF. CDR3 DNA sequence: TGCGCCAGCAGCCAACAGGGACTAGCGTTTTCCTACAATGAGCAGTTCTTC. The chain links TRBV4-3 to TRBJ2-1; 10 bases match TRBD2. Germline V gene lookup returns CDR1 LGHNA and CDR2 YSLEER. This CDR3 region has 17 residues. The trim removed 2 bases at V and 1 base at J, leaving 5 bases unmatched.

This sequence joins TRBV24-1 and TRBJ2-1, with 8 bases fitting TRBD2. The ends lost 3 bases at V and 7 bases at J; junction bases unmatched: 13. Germline CDR1 reads KGHDR; CDR2 reads SFDVKD. This CDR3 has 17 residues. CDR3 nucleotide sequence: TGTGCCACCAGTGATCCCGACCGCGCGGGGGGCCGAAATGAGCAGTTCTTC. Translating gives CATSDPDRAGGRNEQFF.

This chain connects TRBV2 to TRBJ1-2; D possibly corresponds to TRBD1 (5 bases). Germline CDR1 and CDR2: SNHLY and FYNNEI. There are 12 residues in the CDR3. V was shortened by 2 bases and J by 7 bases, with 8 bases between the two germline ends. CDR3 in amino acids: CASSETRVGYTF. CDR3 nucleotides: TGTGCCAGCAGTGAAACCAGGGTTGGCTACACCTTC.

The V call is TRBV5-6, the J call TRBJ1-2; D is unclear. Trimming stripped 0 bases from V and 1 base from J, with 4 bases between. CDR1 and CDR2 (germline): SGHDT, YYEEEE. The CDR3 consists of 13 residues. CDR3 loop: CASSLDSNYGYTF. Here the CDR3 DNA reads TGTGCCAGCAGCTTGGACAGTAACTATGGCTACACCTTC.

This chain uses TRBV14 with TRBJ1-6; no clear D gene. This CDR3 spans 15 amino acids. Between the trimmed V and J ends, which lost 5 bases and 1 base, there was a span of 9 bases. Germline V gene sequence: CDR1 SGHDN, CDR2 FVKESK. For the CDR3, the DNA is TGTGCCAGCAGCTCGACTTTATCCTATAATTCACCCCTCCACTTT. Protein product: CASSSTLSYNSPLHF. The full variable domain, completed using reference TRBV14 and TRBJ1-6, is EAGVTQFPSHSVIEKGQTVTLRCDPISGHDNLYWYRRVMGKEIKFLLHFVKESKQDESGMPNNRFLAERTGGTYSTLKVQPAELEDSGVYFCASSSTLSYNSPLHFGNGTRLTVT.

The V call is TRBV7-2, the J call TRBJ2-7; 12 bases are shared with TRBD2. This CDR3 comprises 15 residues. Trimming at V came to 6 bases and at J to 2 bases, leaving 5 bases not matched to a gene. Germline loops: CDR1 SGHTA, CDR2 FQGNSA. The CDR3, as DNA: TGTGCCAGCAGACCCCTAGCGGGAGGGACCTACGAGCAGTACTTC. Amino acid sequence: CASRPLAGGTYEQYF.

The chain carries TRBV5-1 and TRBJ2-2; 9 bases align to TRBD1. The V and J ends lost 0 bases and 5 bases, in that order; junction bases with no gene match: 2. Per the germline V gene, CDR1 is SGHRS and CDR2 is YFSETQ. This CDR3 comprises 15 residues. The DNA for the CDR3 is TGCGCCAGCAGCTTGGACAGGGGGCGTACCGGGGAGCTGTTTTTT. Its translation: CASSLDRGRTGELFF.

V is TRBV28 and J is TRBJ2-5; D gene unclear. Between the trimmed V and J ends, which lost 6 bases and 5 bases, there was a span of 19 bases. The CDR3 spans 15 residues. CDR1 is MDHEN and CDR2 is SYDVKM in the germline V gene. This CDR3 reads CASSRSTIGEETQYF. The CDR3 region has the DNA TGTGCCAGCAGCCGATCTACTATAGGCGAGGAGACCCAGTACTTC. Complete variable domain (other parts from reference TRBV28 and TRBJ2-5): DVKVTQSSRYLVKRTGEKVFLECVQDMDHENMFWYRQDPGLGLRLIYFSYDVKMKEKGDIPEGYSVSREKKERFSLILESASTNQTSMYLCASSRSTIGEETQYFGPGTRLLVL.

V and J are TRBV5-3 and TRBJ2-7; 11 positions agree with TRBD2. TRBV5-3 is an ORF; its function is uncertain. The CDR3 extends over 16 amino acids. Trimming took 5 bases from V and 1 from J; bases not matched to a gene: 8. The CDR3 sequence: CARSWTGTSGSYEQYF. The CDR3 nucleotides are TGTGCCAGAAGTTGGACCGGGACTAGCGGATCCTACGAGCAGTACTTC.

This chain joins TRBV18 and TRBJ1-2; the D is unclear. V was pared by 2 bases and J by 4 bases, with 11 bases between. The CDR3 is 14 residues long. CDR1 is KGHSH, CDR2 LQKENI, per germline. The CDR3: CASSPDNWAYGYTF. The CDR3 nucleotides are TGTGCCAGCTCACCAGACAACTGGGCCTATGGCTACACCTTC.

Here the CDR3 reads CASSQDLPLAGTLYEQYF. Written as DNA, the CDR3 is TGTGCCAGCAGCCAAGATTTGCCCCTCGCGGGGACTCTCTACGAGCAGTACTTC. This sequence joins TRBV4-2 and TRBJ2-7; D possibly corresponds to TRBD2 (6 bases). Trimming shortened V by 0 bases and J by 3 bases, and 21 bases separated the two germline ends. The CDR3 has 18 residues. Per the germline V gene, CDR1 is LGHNA and CDR2 is YNFKEQ.

This chain connects TRBV27 to TRBJ2-5, with 10 nucleotides matching TRBD1. The CDR3 covers 15 residues. The V and J ends lost 8 bases and 5 bases, in that order; junction bases with no gene match: 11. Germline loops: CDR1 MNHEY, CDR2 SMNVEV (reference sequence). The CDR3 sequence is CASSIGDRGRETQYF. CDR3 in DNA: TGTGCCAGCTCGATAGGGGACAGGGGTAGGGAGACCCAGTACTTC.

This clone has just one count. The chain recombines TRBV19 with TRBJ1-5, with 8 bases that match TRBD1. The CDR3 runs to 14 residues. V lost 6 bases, J lost 7 bases, and 8 bases stayed unmatched. The germline V gene has CDR1 LNHDA and CDR2 SQIVND (reference sequence). This CDR3 is CASRGDRRNQPQHF. CDR3 DNA: TGTGCCAGTAGGGGGGACAGGAGGAACCAGCCCCAGCATTTT.

This chain connects TRBV6-2 or TRBV6-3 to TRBJ2-7; a possible D gene is TRBD2 (5 bases). The CDR3 is made up of 14 amino acids. The V gene's germline CDR1 is MNHEY and CDR2 SVGEGT. With 6 bases removed from V and 2 bases from J, the gap between germline ends came to 14 bases. CDR3 residues: CASSLSGGPYEQYF. DNA for the CDR3: TGTGCCAGCAGCCTTTCTGGCGGGCCCTACGAGCAGTACTTC.

The chain recombines TRBV19 with TRBJ2-7; 7 bases are shared with TRBD1. The V segment lost 2 bases and the J segment 2 bases; nucleotides outside the gene matches: 9. There are 16 residues in the CDR3. The V gene's germline CDR1 is LNHDA and CDR2 SQIVND (reference sequence). CDR3 DNA: TGTGCCAGTAGTATAACAACAGGGGCGGGTGCCTACGAGCAGTACTTC. This gives the protein CASSITTGAGAYEQYF. The full variable domain, its missing parts supplied by reference TRBV19 and TRBJ2-7, is DGGITQSPKYLFRKEGQNVTLSCEQNLNHDAMYWYRQDPGQGLRLIYYSQIVNDFQKGDIAEGYSVSREKKESFPLTVTSAQKNPTAFYLCASSITTGAGAYEQYFGPGTRLTVT.

The chain joins TRBV4-1 to TRBJ2-7; D is ambiguous. V was clipped by 1 base and J by 2 bases, with 9 bases between them. Germline CDR1 is MGHRA and CDR2 is YSYEKL. CDR3 length: 14 amino acids. The CDR3, as DNA: TGCGCCAGCAGCCAAGTTGGCAGGCCCTACGAGCAGTACTTC. Translation: CASSQVGRPYEQYF.